This is a list of T cell receptor beta chains from one sample in a study of tumor-infiltrating lymphocytes in primary liver carcinoma. MiXCR was run by TCRdb on the multiplex PCR reads, yielding one entry per CDR3 protein. The sample has tens of thousands of distinct CDR3 sequences; 60% to 85% are singletons. Material: liver tumor tissue from sampling region 5. These receptors were collected from a middle-aged man with primary liver carcinoma and hepatitis B virus infection. CDR3s include the opening cysteine and the closing phenylalanine or tryptophan. Each record gives: V gene, CDR3 protein.

>TRBV6-5
CASRSGDRSGANVLTF
>TRBV12-3/TRBV12-4
CVSTLGGEKLSF
>TRBV6-2/TRBV6-3
CSSSRGTRIETQYF
>TRBV7-9
CASSFNSGELFF
>TRBV6-6
CASSRMGSSAGNSPLHF
>TRBV6-1
CASNPGSSSGANVLTF
>TRBV6-2/TRBV6-3
CTVGTSVAYNEQFF
>TRBV7-3
CASSPRYANTGELFF
>TRBV20-1
CSATPGGEQYF
>TRBV7-8
CASSARGTSYNEQFF
>TRBV5-4
CASSLAGSWTTGELFF